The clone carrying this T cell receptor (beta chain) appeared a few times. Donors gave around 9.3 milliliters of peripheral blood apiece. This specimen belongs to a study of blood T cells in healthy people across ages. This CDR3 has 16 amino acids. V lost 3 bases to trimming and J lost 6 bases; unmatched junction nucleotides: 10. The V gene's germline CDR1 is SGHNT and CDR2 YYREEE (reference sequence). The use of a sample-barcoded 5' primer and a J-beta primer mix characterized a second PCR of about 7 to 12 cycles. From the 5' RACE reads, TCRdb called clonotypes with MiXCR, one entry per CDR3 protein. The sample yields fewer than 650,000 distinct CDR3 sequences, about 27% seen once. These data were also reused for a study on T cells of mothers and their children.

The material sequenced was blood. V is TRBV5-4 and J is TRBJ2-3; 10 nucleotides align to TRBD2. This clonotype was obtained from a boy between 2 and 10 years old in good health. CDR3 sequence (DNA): TGTGCCAGCAGCTACAAACGGACTAGCGGACGCGATACGCAGTATTTT. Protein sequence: CASSYKRTSGRDTQYF.